This passage covers 27 T cell receptor beta chains from one sample sequenced in a study of tumor and adjacent non-tumor tissue in lung cancer. Three rounds of nested PCR, following a modified ARM-PCR protocol, produced the TCRbeta library. Each CDR3 protein gets one entry after TCRdb re-called the multiplex PCR reads with MiXCR. This table holds fewer than 85,000 distinct CDR3 sequences, 80% to 85% found once. No cell sorting was done before RNA was extracted from the tissue. The specimen was lung tumor tissue. The receptors were sampled from a woman in her forties or fifties with non-small cell lung cancer.

As to this clonotype: A read error may explain this, as a much larger clone is one base away. V usage is TRBV11-3 and J usage is TRBJ1-1, with a weak D call TRBD1 (5 bases). From germline, CDR1 is SGHNT and CDR2 YENEEA. CDR3 length: 13 amino acids. The chain's CDR3 is CASSTGRGTETFF. CDR3 nucleotides: TGTGCCAGCAGCACAGGAAGGGGTACTGAAACTTTCTTT.

Turning to this clonotype: The final CDR3 position lacks the conserved phenylalanine or tryptophan, pointing to a likely read error. V and J are TRBV6-2 or TRBV6-3 and TRBJ2-1, with a weak D call TRBD2 (5 bases). V gave up 5 bases and J gave up 6 bases, with 8 bases separating them. This CDR3 spans 12 amino acids. CDR1 MNHEY and CDR2 SVGEGT come from the germline V gene. The DNA of the CDR3 is TGTGCCAGCAGTCGGACTCTCAATGAGCAGTTCATC. Amino acids: CASSRTLNEQFI.

The chain recombines TRBV4-3 with TRBJ1-1; the D is unclear. The germline V gene encodes CDR1 LGHNA and CDR2 YSLEER. The CDR3 sequence is 16 residues long. V shed 1 base and J shed 0 bases, with 12 bases lying between them. This CDR3 is CASSQGPPVMNTEAFF. In DNA, the CDR3 is TGCGCCAGCAGCCAAGGTCCTCCAGTCATGAACACTGAAGCTTTCTTT.

For this clonotype: It is likely a read error, because the conserved phenylalanine at the end of the CDR3 is missing. It is unclear where the CDR3 begins or ends on the DNA, so no DNA is shown, and the CDR3 is as TCRdb lists it. The genes are TRBV12-3 or TRBV12-4 and TRBJ2-1. Counting both end residues, the CDR3 totals 11 amino acids. The CDR3 region is CASNFNNELFL.

Points on this clonotype: Germline is not matched at one junction end, which may reflect a read error. The gene calls are TRBV4-3 and TRBJ2-1; 8 nucleotides line up with TRBD2. This CDR3 has 17 amino acids. Germline values: CDR1 LGHNA, CDR2 YSLEER. In DNA form, the CDR3 reads TGCACCAGCAGCCAGACTAGCGTTTCGAACTCCTACAATGAGCAGTTCTTC. Its translation: CTSSQTSVSNSYNEQFF.

Remarks on this clonotype: The conserved phenylalanine or tryptophan is not found at the CDR3 terminus, so this likely reflects a read error. The V gene is TRBV4-1, the J gene TRBJ2-7, with TRBD1 matching 9 bases. V gave up 0 bases and J gave up 4 bases; unmatched junction bases: 7. This CDR3 region has 16 residues. The V gene's germline CDR1 is MGHRA and CDR2 YSYEKL. CDR3 in DNA: TGCGCCAGCAGCCAAGATCTGTACAGGGGGCTTTACGAGCAGTACTTA. Its translation is CASSQDLYRGLYEQYL.

Concerning this clonotype: In this CDR3 the conserved last residue, phenylalanine or tryptophan, is missing, so a read error is likely. This chain connects TRBV28 to TRBJ1-5; 8 bases are shared with TRBD1. Germline CDR1 and CDR2: MDHEN and SYDVKM. This CDR3 comprises 16 residues. V dropped 3 bases and J dropped 0; count of bases not matched to a gene: 4. The CDR3 sequence: CASSLVGTGSNQPQHY. The CDR3 coding sequence is TGTGCCAGCAGTTTGGTAGGGACAGGTAGCAATCAGCCCCAGCATTAT.

About this clonotype: The junction shows a germline mismatch at one end, possibly a read error. The chain joins TRBV6-6 to TRBJ2-7; TRBD2 aligns across 7 bases. CDR3 length: 15 amino acids. The germline V gene has CDR1 MNHNY and CDR2 SVGAGI (reference sequence). CDR3 residues: CTSSYSSASGYEQYF. CDR3 coding DNA: TGTACCAGCAGTTACTCGTCGGCTAGCGGCTACGAGCAATACTTC.

In regard to this clonotype: An end of the junction differs from the germline gene, which may be a read error. The chain uses TRBV24-1 and TRBJ2-5, with unresolved D. Per germline, CDR1 KGHDR and CDR2 SFDVKD. The CDR3 contains 12 residues. The CDR3 loop reads CDTSDMRETQYF. Written as DNA, the CDR3 is TGTGACACCAGTGATATGAGGGAGACCCAGTACTTC.

The sample holds one count of this clonotype. Just one base apart from a much larger clone, this may be a read error. CDR3 amino acids: CASSQIGGEATYEQYF. CDR3 nucleotides: TGTGCCAGCAGCCAGATCGGGGGGGAGGCAACCTACGAGCAGTACTTC. This rearrangement joins TRBV7-8 to TRBJ2-7; TRBD2 matches at 8 bases. There are 16 residues in the CDR3. From germline, CDR1 is SGHVS and CDR2 FQNEAQ. The V gene end was trimmed by 5 bases and the J gene end by 2 bases; junction bases not matched to a gene: 11.

V is TRBV20-1 and J is TRBJ2-3; 12 bases fit TRBD2. CDR3 length equals 14 residues. Germline CDR1 is DFQATT and CDR2 is SNEGSKA (reference sequence). V lost 4 bases, J lost 6 bases, and 5 bases stayed unmatched. The CDR3 loop reads CSANLTSGGDTQYF. The CDR3 DNA reads as TGCAGTGCTAACCTTACTAGCGGGGGGGATACGCAGTATTTT.

A word on this clonotype: A read error may produce the germline difference seen at one junction end. This chain connects TRBV6-6 to TRBJ1-6; D gene uncertain. This CDR3 spans 16 amino acids. CDR1 is MNHNY and CDR2 is SVGAGI in the germline V gene (reference sequence). As DNA, the CDR3 is TGTGCCAGCAGTTACTTTTTATCAAACCGTAATTCGCCCCCCCACTTT. Translation: CASSYFLSNRNSPPHF.

About this clonotype: One junction end disagrees with the germline gene, perhaps due to a read error. The chain has TRBV5-6 and TRBJ1-2, with a tentative D call TRBD1 (5 bases). The CDR3 loop spans 13 amino acids. CDR1 and CDR2 from the germline V gene are SGHDT and YYEEEE. The CDR3 protein is CASNLDTNYSYTF. As DNA, the CDR3 is TGTGCCAGCAACTTGGACACTAACTATAGCTACACCTTC.

The chain combines TRBV11-2 with TRBJ1-2; no clear D gene. The CDR3 runs to 13 residues. Germline CDR1 reads SGHAT; CDR2 reads FQNNGV. Here the CDR3 DNA reads TGTGTCAGGAGCTTAGATATGGGAGATGGCTACACCTTC. Translated, it gives CVRSLDMGDGYTF.

Points on this clonotype: Its ends do not fully match the called genes, so a read error is possible. The chain links TRBV20-1 to TRBJ2-3; 10 nucleotides align to TRBD2. In germline, CDR1 is DFQATT, CDR2 SNEGSKA (reference sequence). CDR3 length equals 15 residues. CDR3 residues: CSASKLAGCTDTQCF. DNA for the CDR3: TGCAGTGCTAGTAAACTAGCGGGATGTACAGATACGCAGTGTTTT.

Comments on this clonotype: Germline is not matched at one junction end, which may reflect a read error. The genes are TRBV29-1 and TRBJ2-6; TRBD2 might be the D (5 bases). Germline assignment: CDR1 SQVTM and CDR2 ANQGSEA. The CDR3 runs 15 residues. The CDR3 DNA follows: TGTAGCGTTCTTGCGGCGAGCTGTAGAGCCAACGTCCTGACTTTC. Translating it yields CSVLAASCRANVLTF.

V is TRBV6-5 and J is TRBJ2-7; D gene unclear. Trimming left V 5 bases short and J 2 bases short, with 19 bases between. Germline CDR1 MNHEY, CDR2 SVGAGI. There are 16 residues in the CDR3. CDR3 loop: CASSLHESLSTYEQYF. The CDR3 region has the DNA TGTGCCAGCAGTCTCCATGAGAGCTTATCTACCTACGAGCAGTACTTC.

The chain combines TRBV5-4 with TRBJ2-4, with D possibly matching TRBD2 (5 bases). This CDR3 is 14 amino acids long. V was trimmed by 5 bases and J by 8 bases, leaving 17 bases between them. Germline V CDR1 and CDR2: SGHNT, YYREEE (reference sequence). CDR3 loop: CASRDAGGLDIQYF. The CDR3 bases are TGTGCCAGCAGGGACGCAGGAGGCTTGGACATTCAGTACTTC.

This clonotype is categorized as medium-sized. The CDR3 DNA follows: TGCAGTGCTCGACAGCCGTTGAACACTGAAGCTTTCTTT. This codes for CSARQPLNTEAFF. This chain connects TRBV20-1 to TRBJ1-1; tentatively, D is TRBD1 (5 bases). Trimming cost V 5 bases and J 0 bases, with 10 bases left between them. Germline CDR1 reads DFQATT; CDR2 reads SNEGSKA (reference sequence). The CDR3 runs 13 residues.

This clonotype was detected a few times. A much larger clone sits a single nucleotide away, making a read error possible. This chain connects TRBV6-4 to TRBJ2-3; TRBD2 agrees at 9 bases. Germline V gives CDR1 MRHNA, CDR2 SNTAGT. The V segment lost 6 bases and the J segment 2 bases; nucleotides outside the gene matches: 3. The CDR3 is 14 residues long. The CDR3 sequence: CASRTSGHTDTQYF. The CDR3 coding sequence is TGTGCCAGCAGGACTAGCGGCCACACAGATACGCAGTATTTT.

This chain uses TRBV4-1 with TRBJ1-1; no firm D call. The CDR3 covers 16 residues. The germline gives CDR1 MGHRA, CDR2 YSYEKL. V lost 6 bases to trimming and J lost 1 base, with 18 bases between them. CDR3 protein: CASSPFWPRRNTEAFF. The DNA for the CDR3 is TGCGCCAGCAGTCCCTTCTGGCCGAGAAGGAACACTGAAGCTTTCTTT.

This clonotype was picked up many times. The CDR3 DNA reads as TGTGCCAGCAGCTTAACTGGGAGCGAGACCCAGTACTTC. Its translation is CASSLTGSETQYF. This chain links TRBV5-5 with TRBJ2-5, with a tentative D call TRBD2 (5 bases). Germline values: CDR1 SGHKS, CDR2 YYEKEE (reference sequence). The CDR3 spans 13 residues. V was trimmed by 2 bases and J by 5 bases, leaving 10 bases between them. Filled out from reference TRBV5-5 and TRBJ2-5, the complete variable domain reads DAGVTQSPTHLIKTRGQQVTLRCSPISGHKSVSWYQQVLGQGPQFIFQYYEKEERGRGNFPDRFSARQFPNYSSELNVNALLLGDSALYLCASSLTGSETQYFGPGTRLLVL.

The rearrangement joins TRBV5-5 to TRBJ2-5, with D possibly TRBD1 on 6 matching bases. The germline V gene has CDR1 SGHKS and CDR2 YYEKEE (reference sequence). The V gene lost 6 bases and the J gene lost 2 bases, with 14 bases spanning the gap. The CDR3 contains 14 residues. The CDR3 reads CASIPARGQETQYF. CDR3 DNA: TGTGCCAGCATCCCCGCCAGGGGTCAAGAGACCCAGTACTTC.

Concerning this clonotype: Possible read error: a much larger clone is one base away. This rearrangement joins TRBV6-6 to TRBJ2-1; a weak D match, TRBD1 (7 bases). Germline assignment: CDR1 MNHNY and CDR2 SVGAGI (reference sequence). This CDR3 is 13 amino acids long. V was shortened by 8 bases and J by 12 bases, with 20 bases between the two germline ends. The CDR3: CASGPRGLGGQFF. The CDR3 DNA is TGTGCCAGCGGGCCGAGGGGGCTCGGGGGGCAGTTCTTC.

A remark on this clonotype: At one boundary the junction diverges from the germline segment, which might be a read error. The chain carries TRBV20-1 and TRBJ2-5, with D perhaps TRBD2 (5 bases). Germline loops: CDR1 DFQATT, CDR2 SNEGSKA (reference sequence). This CDR3 comprises 12 residues. The DNA of the CDR3 is TGCAGTACTAGAATCGGGCAAGGGACCCAGTACTTC. It encodes CSTRIGQGTQYF.

On this clonotype itself: The junction shows a germline mismatch at one end, possibly a read error. The chain links TRBV10-3 to TRBJ2-7; D not resolved. Germline V lookup: CDR1 ENHRY, CDR2 SYGVKD. The CDR3 extends over 14 amino acids. The CDR3 reads CVISEAQLHLEQYF. The CDR3 DNA sequence: TGTGTCATCAGTGAGGCCCAGTTACACCTTGAGCAATACTTC.

Worth noting for this clonotype: A junction boundary mismatches the germline segment, possibly from a read error. V gene TRBV20-1 combines with J gene TRBJ1-1; 7 bases align to TRBD1. Germline V CDR1 and CDR2: DFQATT, SNEGSKA (reference sequence). This CDR3 contains 13 residues. The CDR3 sequence is CSVYRGTNTEASF. In nucleotides, the CDR3 is TGCAGTGTTTACAGGGGTACGAACACTGAAGCTTCCTTT.